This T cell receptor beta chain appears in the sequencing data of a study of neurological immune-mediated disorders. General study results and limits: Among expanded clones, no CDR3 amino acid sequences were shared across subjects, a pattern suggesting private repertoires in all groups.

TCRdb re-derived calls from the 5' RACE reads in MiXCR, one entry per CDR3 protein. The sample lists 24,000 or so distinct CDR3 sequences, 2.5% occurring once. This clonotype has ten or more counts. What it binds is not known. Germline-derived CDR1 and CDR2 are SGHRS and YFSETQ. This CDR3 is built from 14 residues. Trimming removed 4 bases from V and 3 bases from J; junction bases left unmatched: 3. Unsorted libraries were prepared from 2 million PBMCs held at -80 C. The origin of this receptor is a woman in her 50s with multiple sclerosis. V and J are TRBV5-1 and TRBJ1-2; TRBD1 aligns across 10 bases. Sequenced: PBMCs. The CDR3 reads CASSGTGDDYGYTF. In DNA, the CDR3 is TGCGCCAGCAGCGGGACAGGGGACGACTATGGCTACACCTTC.